Here is one T cell receptor (beta chain) with its context. Every sample gave at least 5 micrograms of total RNA when it was extracted. The source of the sample is a study of blood T cells in healthy people across ages. Germline loops: CDR1 MNHEY, CDR2 SVGEGT. V was trimmed by 8 bases and J by 7 bases, leaving 18 bases between them. The CDR3 sequence is 13 residues long. The authors ran a second PCR of roughly 6 to 12 cycles using a sample-barcoded 5' primer and a J-beta primer mix. Every cDNA molecule carried a tag from a template-switch adaptor bearing 12 random nucleotides. TCRdb used MiXCR to reprocess the 5' RACE reads, holding one entry per CDR3 protein. The repertoire holds 980,000 or so distinct CDR3 sequences, around 46% seen once, with about an eighth in the top ten.

The chain couples TRBV6-2 or TRBV6-3 to TRBJ2-7, with D perhaps matching TRBD1 (6 bases). The sample was blood. The clonotype was recovered from a young man in good health. CDR3 DNA sequence: TGTGCCAGCGCCGGACAGCCCTTATGGGAGCAGTACTTC. It specifies CASAGQPLWEQYF.